The T cell receptor beta chain under discussion was sequenced for a study of blood T cell repertoires in COVID-19. Study summary: Material from acute and convalescent COVID-19 was sourced from the United States, Italy and Spain. T cells, B-cell-depleted T cells, or PBMCs provided the cDNA or gDNA that served as material.

The count of this clone is one. Original processing notes: Estimated nucleated cell counts came from reference gene primer amplification. Sequencing used immunoSEQ multiplex PCR; TCRdb keeps in-frame clones, though not all of them. The D gene and trimming were derived from the DNA, and the V and J assignments and clone size from that table. Among about 240,000 clones listed, roughly 80% were seen once. The CDR3 loop spans 15 amino acids. The chain has TRBV21-1 and TRBJ1-1; TRBD1, the table's D call, was not compared with the DNA. TRBV21-1 corresponds to a pseudogene. The specimen sequenced was peripheral blood. This TCR came from a woman aged 55 to 70 with active or convalescent COVID-19. In nucleotides, the CDR3 is TGTGCCAGCCCCCCGTCGGACAGTGGTCGAGACTGGGCTTTCTTT. Translated: CASPPSDSGRDWAFF.